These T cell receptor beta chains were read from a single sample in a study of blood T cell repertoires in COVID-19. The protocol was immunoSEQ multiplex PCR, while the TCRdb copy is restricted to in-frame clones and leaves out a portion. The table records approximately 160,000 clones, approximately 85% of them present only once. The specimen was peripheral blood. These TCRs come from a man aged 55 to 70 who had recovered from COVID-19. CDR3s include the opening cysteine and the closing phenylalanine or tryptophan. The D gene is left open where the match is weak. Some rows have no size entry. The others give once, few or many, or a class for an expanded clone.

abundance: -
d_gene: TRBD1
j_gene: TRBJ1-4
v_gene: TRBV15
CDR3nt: TGTGCCACCAGCAGAGACAGGACAGGGATTGAAAAACTGTTTTTT
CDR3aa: CATSRDRTGIEKLFF

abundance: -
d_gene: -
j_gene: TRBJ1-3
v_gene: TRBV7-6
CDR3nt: TGTGCCAGCAGCTTAGAGCACAGCTCTGGAAACACCATATATTTT
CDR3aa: CASSLEHSSGNTIYF

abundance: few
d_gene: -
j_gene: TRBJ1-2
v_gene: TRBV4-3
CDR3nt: TGCGCCAGCAGCCACAACTCGATGACAGGTCGCCAAGGTGGAGGCTACACCTTC
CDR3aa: CASSHNSMTGRQGGGYTF

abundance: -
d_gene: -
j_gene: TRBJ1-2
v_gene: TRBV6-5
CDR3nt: TGTGCCAGCAAATCCACGTCGGGGGACGGCTACACCTTC
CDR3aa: CASKSTSGDGYTF

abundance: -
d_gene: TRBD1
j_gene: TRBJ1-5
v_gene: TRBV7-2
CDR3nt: TGTGCCAGCAGCCTACAACAGGGGGATCAGCCCCAGCATTTT
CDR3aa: CASSLQQGDQPQHF

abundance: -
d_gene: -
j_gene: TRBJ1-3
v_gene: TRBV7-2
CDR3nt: TGTGCCAGCAGCTTAGCCCCCGGGACTGCCTTCTCTGGAAACACCATATATTTT
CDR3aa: CASSLAPGTAFSGNTIYF

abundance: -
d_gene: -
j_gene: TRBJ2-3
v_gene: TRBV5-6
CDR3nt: TGTGCCAGCAGCGGACGTGGGGGGGCCTGGGATACGCAGTATTTT
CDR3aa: CASSGRGGAWDTQYF

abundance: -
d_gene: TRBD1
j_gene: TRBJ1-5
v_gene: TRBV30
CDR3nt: TGTGCCTGGAGTGCCTCGGACAGGAGGAACCAGCCCCAGCATTTT
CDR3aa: CAWSASDRRNQPQHF

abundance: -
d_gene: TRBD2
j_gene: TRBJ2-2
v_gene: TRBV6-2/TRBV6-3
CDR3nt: TGTGCCAGCAGTTACGACGGGGGGATCGGGGAGCTGTTTTTT
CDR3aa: CASSYDGGIGELFF

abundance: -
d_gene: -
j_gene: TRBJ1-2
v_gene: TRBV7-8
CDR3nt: TGTGCCAGCAGCTCCCCCCCACATAACTATGGCTACACCTTC
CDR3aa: CASSSPPHNYGYTF

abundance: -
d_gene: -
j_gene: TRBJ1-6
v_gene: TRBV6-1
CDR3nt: TGTGCCAGCAGTGAATGGGGGGATTCACCCCTCCACTTT
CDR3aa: CASSEWGDSPLHF

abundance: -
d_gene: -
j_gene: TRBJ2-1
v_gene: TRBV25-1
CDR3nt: TGTGCCAGCAGGACGGAATCAGGTAATGAGCAGTTCTTC
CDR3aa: CASRTESGNEQFF

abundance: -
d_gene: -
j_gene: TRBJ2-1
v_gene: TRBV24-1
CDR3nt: TGTGCCACCAGTGATTATGGCCATAACTCCTACAATGAGCAGTTCTTC
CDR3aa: CATSDYGHNSYNEQFF

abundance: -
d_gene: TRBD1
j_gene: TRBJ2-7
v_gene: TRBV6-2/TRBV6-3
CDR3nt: TGTGCCAGCAGTTCCCGGGGGACAGGAAAGGGTTACGAGCAGTACTTC
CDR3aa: CASSSRGTGKGYEQYF

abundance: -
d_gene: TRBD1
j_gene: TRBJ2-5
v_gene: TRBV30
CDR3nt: TGTGCCTGGAGTGTGGGGACAGGGCAAGAGACCCAGTACTTC
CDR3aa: CAWSVGTGQETQYF

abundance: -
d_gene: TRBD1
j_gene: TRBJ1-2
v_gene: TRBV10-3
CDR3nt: TGTGCCATCAGTGGGGACAGGGGGCTTAACTATGGCTACACCTTC
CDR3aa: CAISGDRGLNYGYTF

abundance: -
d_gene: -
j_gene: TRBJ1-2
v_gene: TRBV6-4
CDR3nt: TGTGCCAGCATCCCCGGGGGTTTGGATGGCTACACCTTC
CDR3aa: CASIPGGLDGYTF

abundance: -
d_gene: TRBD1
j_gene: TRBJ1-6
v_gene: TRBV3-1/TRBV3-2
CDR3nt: TGTGCCAGCAGCCGCCGGACAGGGGCTACTATCGGATCACCCCTCCACTTT
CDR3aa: CASSRRTGATIGSPLHF

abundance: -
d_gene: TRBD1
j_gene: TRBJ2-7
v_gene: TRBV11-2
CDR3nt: TGTGCCAGCAGTACAGGGGGCTACGAGCAGTACTTC
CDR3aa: CASSTGGYEQYF

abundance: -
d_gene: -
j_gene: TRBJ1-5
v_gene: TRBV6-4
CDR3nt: TGTGCCAGCAGTGACGAAGGAGGCCAGCCCCAGCATTTT
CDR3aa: CASSDEGGQPQHF

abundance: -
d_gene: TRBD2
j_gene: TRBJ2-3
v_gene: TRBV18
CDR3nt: TGTGCCAGCTCACCACCCGGGGGGACTAGCGGGAGCACAGATACGCAGTATTTT
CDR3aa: CASSPPGGTSGSTDTQYF

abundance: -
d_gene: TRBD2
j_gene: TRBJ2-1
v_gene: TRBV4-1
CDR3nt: TGCGCCAGCAGCCAAGAGTCGGGGGGTAGCTACAATGAGCAGTTCTTC
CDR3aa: CASSQESGGSYNEQFF

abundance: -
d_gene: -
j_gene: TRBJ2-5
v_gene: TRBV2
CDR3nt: TGTGCCAGCAGCCCCACCGCAGGTCGGGAGACCCAGTACTTC
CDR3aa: CASSPTAGRETQYF

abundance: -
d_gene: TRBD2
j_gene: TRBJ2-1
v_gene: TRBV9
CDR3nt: TGTGCCAGCAGCCTCCCTGGACTAGCGGGGGTCGAGCAGTTCTTC
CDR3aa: CASSLPGLAGVEQFF

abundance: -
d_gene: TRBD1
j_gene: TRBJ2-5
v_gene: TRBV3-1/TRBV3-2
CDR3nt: TGTGCCAGCAGCCAACCGACAGGGTCCCAAGAGACCCAGTACTTC
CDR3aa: CASSQPTGSQETQYF

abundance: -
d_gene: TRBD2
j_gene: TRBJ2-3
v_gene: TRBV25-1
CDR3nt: TGTGCCAGCAGTGATCCAACTAGCGGGGTGCGGGATACGCAGTATTTT
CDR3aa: CASSDPTSGVRDTQYF

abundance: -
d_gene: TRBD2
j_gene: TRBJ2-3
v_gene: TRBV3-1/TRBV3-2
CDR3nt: TGTGCCAGCACCTATAGCGGGGGGGCGCAAGATACGCAGTATTTT
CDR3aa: CASTYSGGAQDTQYF

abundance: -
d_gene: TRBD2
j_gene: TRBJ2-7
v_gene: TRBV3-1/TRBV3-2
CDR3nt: TGTGCCAGCAGCCAAGGGCTAGCGGGGAACTCCTACGAGCAGTACTTC
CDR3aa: CASSQGLAGNSYEQYF

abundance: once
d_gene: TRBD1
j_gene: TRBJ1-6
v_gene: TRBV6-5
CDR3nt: TGTGCCAGCGCCTATATGGACAGGGAGTCACCCCTCCACTTT
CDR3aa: CASAYMDRESPLHF

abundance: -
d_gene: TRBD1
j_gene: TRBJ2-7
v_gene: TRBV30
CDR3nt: TGTGCCTGGGGGGGACAGGCTCCATTCGGGCACGAGCAGTACTTC
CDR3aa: CAWGGQAPFGHEQYF

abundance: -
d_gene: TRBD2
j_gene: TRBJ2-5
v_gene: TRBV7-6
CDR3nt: TGTGCCAGCAGCTTTGCGGGGGGTTCCCAGCAGACCCAGTACTTC
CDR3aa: CASSFAGGSQQTQYF

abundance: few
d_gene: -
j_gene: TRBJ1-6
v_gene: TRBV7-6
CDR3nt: TGTGCCAGCAGCCCCGACAAACAAGTTGGTTCACCCCTCCACTTT
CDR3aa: CASSPDKQVGSPLHF

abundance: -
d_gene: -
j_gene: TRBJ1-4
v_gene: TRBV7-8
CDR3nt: TGTGCCAGCAGCTTACCAGGGAGGGGAACTAATGAAAAACTGTTTTTT
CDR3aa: CASSLPGRGTNEKLFF

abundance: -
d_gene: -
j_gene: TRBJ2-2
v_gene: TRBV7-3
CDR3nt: TGTGCCAGCAGCTTAAACCCTAGCGTGACCGGGGAGCTGTTTTTT
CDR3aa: CASSLNPSVTGELFF

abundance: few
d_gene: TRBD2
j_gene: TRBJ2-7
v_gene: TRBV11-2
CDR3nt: TGTGCCAGCAGCTTAGATATAGCGGGGGCCCCCTACGAGCAGTACTTC
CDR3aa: CASSLDIAGAPYEQYF

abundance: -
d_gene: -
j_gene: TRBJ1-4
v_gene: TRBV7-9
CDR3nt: TGTGCCAGCAGCTTAATGGCAGCAACTAATGAAAAACTGTTTTTT
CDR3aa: CASSLMAATNEKLFF

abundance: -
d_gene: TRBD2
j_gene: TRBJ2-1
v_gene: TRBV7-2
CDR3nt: TGTGCCAGCAGCTCGAGGGGACTAGCGGACGAGCAGTTCTTC
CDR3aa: CASSSRGLADEQFF

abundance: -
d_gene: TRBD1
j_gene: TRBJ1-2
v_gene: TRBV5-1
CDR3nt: TGCGCCAGCAGCTATGACAGGGAGAAGTATGGCTACACCTTC
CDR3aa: CASSYDREKYGYTF

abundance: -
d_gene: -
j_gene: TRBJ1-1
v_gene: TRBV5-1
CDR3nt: TGCGCCAGCAGCCTCACAGGTAGGAACACTGAAGCTTTCTTT
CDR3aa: CASSLTGRNTEAFF

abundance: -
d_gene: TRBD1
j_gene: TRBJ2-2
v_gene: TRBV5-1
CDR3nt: TGCGCCAGCAGCCAAAAAAGGACAGGGGGGAACACCGGGGAGCTGTTTTTT
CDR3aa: CASSQKRTGGNTGELFF

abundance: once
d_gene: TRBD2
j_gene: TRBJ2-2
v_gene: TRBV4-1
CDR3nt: TGCGCCAGCAGCCAAGTGCGGGGGGCCGACACCGGGGAGCTGTTTTTT
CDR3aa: CASSQVRGADTGELFF

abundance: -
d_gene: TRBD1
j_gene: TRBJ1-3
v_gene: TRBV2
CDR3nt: TGTGCCAGCAGTGTAGACAGGGGACGAAACACCATATATTTT
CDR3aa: CASSVDRGRNTIYF

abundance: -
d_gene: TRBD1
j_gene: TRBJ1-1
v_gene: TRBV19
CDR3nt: TGTGCCAGTAAAGAGACAGGGGTTACTGAAGCTTTCTTT
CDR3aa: CASKETGVTEAFF

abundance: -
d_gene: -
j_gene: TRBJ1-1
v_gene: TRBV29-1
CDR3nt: TGCAGCGTTGGCCCAAATCGACAGACCCTTACTGAAGCTTTCTTT
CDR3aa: CSVGPNRQTLTEAFF

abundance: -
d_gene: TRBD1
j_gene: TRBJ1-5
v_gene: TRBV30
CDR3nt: TGTGCCTGGACCAGGGACAGGGGGCAGGGTCAGCCCCAGCATTTT
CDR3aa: CAWTRDRGQGQPQHF

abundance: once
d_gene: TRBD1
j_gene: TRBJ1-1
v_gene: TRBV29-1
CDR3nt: TGCAGCGTTGTATCAGGGGGGACTGAAGCTTTCTTT
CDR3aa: CSVVSGGTEAFF

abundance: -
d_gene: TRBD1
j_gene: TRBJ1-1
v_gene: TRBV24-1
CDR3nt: TGTGCCACCAGTGAACAGGGGAAGAAGGGCACTGAAGCTTTCTTT
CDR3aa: CATSEQGKKGTEAFF

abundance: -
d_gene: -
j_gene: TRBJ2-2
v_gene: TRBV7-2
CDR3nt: TGTGCCAGCAGTCCTAGCACCAACACCGGGGAGCTGTTTTTT
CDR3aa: CASSPSTNTGELFF

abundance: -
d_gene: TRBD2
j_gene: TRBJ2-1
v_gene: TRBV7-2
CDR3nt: TGTGCCAGCAGCGGAGTGGCGGGGGCCTACAATGAGCAGTTCTTC
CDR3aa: CASSGVAGAYNEQFF

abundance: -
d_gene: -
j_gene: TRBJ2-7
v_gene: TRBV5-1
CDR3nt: TGCGCCAGCAGCCAGGGGGAGGCCTACGAGCAGTACTTC
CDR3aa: CASSQGEAYEQYF

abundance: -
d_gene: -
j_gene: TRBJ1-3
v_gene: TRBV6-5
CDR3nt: TGTGCCAGCACCCCTGAGGGTGACTCTGGAAACACCATATATTTT
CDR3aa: CASTPEGDSGNTIYF

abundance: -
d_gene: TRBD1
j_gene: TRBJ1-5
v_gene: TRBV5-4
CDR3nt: TGTGCCAGCAGCTTGGATGGGACAGGCAATCAGCCCCAGCATTTT
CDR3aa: CASSLDGTGNQPQHF

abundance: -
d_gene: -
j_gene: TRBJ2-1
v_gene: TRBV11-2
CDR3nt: TGTGCCAGCACCAGAATCAACAGAGTCGATGAGCAGTTCTTC
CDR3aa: CASTRINRVDEQFF

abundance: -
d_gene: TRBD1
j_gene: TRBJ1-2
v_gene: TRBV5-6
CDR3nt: TGTGCCAGCAGCTACTGGGACAGGAACTATGGCTACACCTTC
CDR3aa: CASSYWDRNYGYTF

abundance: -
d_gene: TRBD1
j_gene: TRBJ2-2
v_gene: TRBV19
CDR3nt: TGTGCCAGTAGTATGGGCGACAGGGAGACCGGGGAGCTGTTTTTT
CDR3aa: CASSMGDRETGELFF

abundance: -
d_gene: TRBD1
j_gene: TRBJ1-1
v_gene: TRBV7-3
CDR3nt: TGTGCCAGCAGCTTAATTGGCAGGGGGGACACTGAAGCTTTCTTT
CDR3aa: CASSLIGRGDTEAFF

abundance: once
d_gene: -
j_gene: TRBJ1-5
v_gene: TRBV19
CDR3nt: TGTGCCAGTAGTATAAGGACAGCCCGAAATCAGCCCCAGCATTTT
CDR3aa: CASSIRTARNQPQHF

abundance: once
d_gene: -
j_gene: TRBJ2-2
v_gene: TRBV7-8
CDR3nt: TGTGCCAGCAGCTTATTGGGAGGGAACACCGGGGAGCTGTTTTTT
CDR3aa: CASSLLGGNTGELFF

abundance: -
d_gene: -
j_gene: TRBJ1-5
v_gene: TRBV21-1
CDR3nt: TGTGCCAGCAGCAAACTGACGGCGGCCCCCTATAGCAATCAGCCCCAGCATTTT
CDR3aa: CASSKLTAAPYSNQPQHF